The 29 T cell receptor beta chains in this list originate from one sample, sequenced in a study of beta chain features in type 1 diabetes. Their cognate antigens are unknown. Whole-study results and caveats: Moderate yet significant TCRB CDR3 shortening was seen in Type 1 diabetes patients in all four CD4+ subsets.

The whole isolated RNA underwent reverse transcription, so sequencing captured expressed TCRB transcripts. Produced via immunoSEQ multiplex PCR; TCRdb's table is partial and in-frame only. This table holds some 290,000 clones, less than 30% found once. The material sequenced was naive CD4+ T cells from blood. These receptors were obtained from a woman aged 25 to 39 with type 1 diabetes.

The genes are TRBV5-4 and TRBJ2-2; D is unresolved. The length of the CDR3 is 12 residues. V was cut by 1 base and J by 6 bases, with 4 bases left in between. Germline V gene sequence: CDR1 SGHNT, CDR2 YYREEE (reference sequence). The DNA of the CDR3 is TGTGCCAGCAGCTTGACAGCCGGGGAGCTGTTTTTT. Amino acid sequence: CASSLTAGELFF.

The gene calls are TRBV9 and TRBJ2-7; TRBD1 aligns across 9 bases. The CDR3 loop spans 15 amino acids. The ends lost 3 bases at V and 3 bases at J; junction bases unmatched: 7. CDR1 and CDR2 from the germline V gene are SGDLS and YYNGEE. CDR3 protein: CASSEQGASLYEQYF. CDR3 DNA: TGTGCCAGCAGCGAACAGGGGGCGAGCCTCTACGAGCAGTACTTC.

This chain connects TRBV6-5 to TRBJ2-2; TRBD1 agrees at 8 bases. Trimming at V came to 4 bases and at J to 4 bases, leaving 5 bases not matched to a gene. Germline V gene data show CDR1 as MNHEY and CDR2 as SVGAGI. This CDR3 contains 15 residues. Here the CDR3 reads CASSSAQGATGELFF. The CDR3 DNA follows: TGTGCCAGCAGTTCGGCGCAGGGGGCCACCGGGGAGCTGTTTTTT.

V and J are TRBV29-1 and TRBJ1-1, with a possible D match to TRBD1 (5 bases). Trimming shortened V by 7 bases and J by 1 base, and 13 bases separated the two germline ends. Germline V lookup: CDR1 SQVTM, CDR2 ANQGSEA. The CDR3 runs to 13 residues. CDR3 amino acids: CSAAGESNTEAFF. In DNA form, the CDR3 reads TGCAGCGCCGCGGGGGAGTCGAACACTGAAGCTTTCTTT.

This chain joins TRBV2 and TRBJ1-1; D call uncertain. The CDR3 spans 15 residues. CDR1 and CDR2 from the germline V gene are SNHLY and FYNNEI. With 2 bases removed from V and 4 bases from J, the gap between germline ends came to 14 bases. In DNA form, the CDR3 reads TGTGCCAGCAGTGAATCTAGGGTGGGGAGCACTGAAGCTTTCTTT. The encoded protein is CASSESRVGSTEAFF.

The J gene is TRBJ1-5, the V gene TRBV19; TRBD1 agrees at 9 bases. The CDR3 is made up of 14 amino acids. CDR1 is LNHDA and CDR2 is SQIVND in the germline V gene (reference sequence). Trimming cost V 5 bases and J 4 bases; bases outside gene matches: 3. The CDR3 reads CASSQTGGNQPQHF. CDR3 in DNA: TGTGCCAGTAGTCAGACAGGGGGGAATCAGCCCCAGCATTTT.

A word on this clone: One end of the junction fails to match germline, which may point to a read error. The CDR3 DNA sequence: TGCGCCAGCAGCCCTGCGGGAGGGGATCTACTCTTC. Translating it yields CASSPAGGDLLF. The gene calls are TRBV4-1 and TRBJ2-7; 9 nucleotides line up with TRBD2. There are 12 residues in the CDR3. From germline, CDR1 is MGHRA and CDR2 YSYEKL.

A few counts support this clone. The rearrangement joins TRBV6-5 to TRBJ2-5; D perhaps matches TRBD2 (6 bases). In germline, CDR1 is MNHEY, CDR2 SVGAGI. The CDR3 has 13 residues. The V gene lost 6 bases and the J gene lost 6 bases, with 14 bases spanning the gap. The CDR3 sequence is CASSQRREKTQYF. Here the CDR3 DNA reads TGTGCCAGCAGCCAACGGAGGGAAAAGACCCAGTACTTC.

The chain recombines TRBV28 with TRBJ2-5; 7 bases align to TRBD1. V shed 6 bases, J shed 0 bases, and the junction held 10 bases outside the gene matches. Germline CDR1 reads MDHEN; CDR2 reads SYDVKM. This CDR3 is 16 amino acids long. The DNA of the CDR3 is TGTGCCAGCAGCGGTGAGGGGGCATTGGACCAAGAGACCCAGTACTTC. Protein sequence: CASSGEGALDQETQYF.

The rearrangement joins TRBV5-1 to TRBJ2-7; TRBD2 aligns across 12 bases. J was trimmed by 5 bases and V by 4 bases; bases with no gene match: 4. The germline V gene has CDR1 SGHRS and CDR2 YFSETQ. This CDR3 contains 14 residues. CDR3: CASSQTSGSDEQYF. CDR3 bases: TGCGCCAGCAGCCAGACTAGCGGGAGCGACGAGCAGTACTTC.

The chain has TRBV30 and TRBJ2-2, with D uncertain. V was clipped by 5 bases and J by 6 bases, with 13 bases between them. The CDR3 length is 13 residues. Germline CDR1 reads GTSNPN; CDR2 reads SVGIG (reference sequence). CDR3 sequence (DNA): TGTGCCTGGGGGCCCCATCCCCCCGGGGAGCTGTTTTTT. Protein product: CAWGPHPPGELFF.

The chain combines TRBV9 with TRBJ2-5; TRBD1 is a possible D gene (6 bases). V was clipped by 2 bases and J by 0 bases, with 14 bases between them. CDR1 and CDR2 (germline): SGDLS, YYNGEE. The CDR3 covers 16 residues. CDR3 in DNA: TGTGCCAGCAGCGTTCTGGGGACAATCTACCAAGAGACCCAGTACTTC. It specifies CASSVLGTIYQETQYF.

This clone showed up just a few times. Here the CDR3 reads CASSLVSSDTQYF. For the CDR3, the DNA is TGTGCCAGCAGCTTAGTGTCGTCAGATACGCAGTATTTT. This sequence joins TRBV7-3 and TRBJ2-3; no clear D gene. The CDR3 is made up of 13 amino acids. CDR1 and CDR2 (germline): SGHTA, FQGTGA. Deletions cut 2 bases from V and 4 bases from J, with 7 bases between. The full variable domain, its missing parts supplied by reference TRBV7-3 and TRBJ2-3, is GAGVSQTPSNKVTEKGKYVELRCDPISGHTALYWYRQSLGQGPEFLIYFQGTGAADDSGLPNDRFFAVRPEGSVSTLKIQRTERGDSAVYLCASSLVSSDTQYFGPGTRLTVL.

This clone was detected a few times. The CDR3 region has the DNA TGCAGCGTTGGTTTCGGACTAGCGGCAGATTCCAGTACTAGCACAGATACGCAGTATTTT. This sequence encodes CSVGFGLAADSSTSTDTQYF. J is TRBJ2-3 and V is TRBV29-1; 10 nucleotides line up with TRBD2. CDR1 and CDR2 from the germline V gene are SQVTM and ANQGSEA. J lost 0 bases, V lost 4 bases, and 19 bases had no gene match. The CDR3 extends over 20 amino acids.

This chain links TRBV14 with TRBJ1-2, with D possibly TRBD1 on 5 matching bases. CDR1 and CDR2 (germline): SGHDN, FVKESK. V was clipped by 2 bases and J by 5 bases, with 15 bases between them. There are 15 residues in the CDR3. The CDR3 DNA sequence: TGTGCCAGCAGCCAAAACCCGCAGGGTGGGTATGGCTACACCTTC. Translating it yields CASSQNPQGGYGYTF.

Here the CDR3 reads CSAGQGGGYTF. The DNA of the CDR3 is TGCAGCGCAGGACAGGGAGGAGGCTACACCTTC. This chain connects TRBV29-1 to TRBJ1-2; 8 bases line up with TRBD1. CDR1 is SQVTM, CDR2 ANQGSEA, per germline. The CDR3 contains 11 residues. V lost 7 bases to trimming and J lost 8 bases; unmatched junction nucleotides: 6. Complete variable domain (other parts from reference TRBV29-1 and TRBJ1-2): SAVISQKPSRDICQRGTSLTIQCQVDSQVTMMFWYRQQPGQSLTLIATANQGSEATYESGFVIDKFPISRPNLTFSTLTVSNMSPEDSSIYLCSAGQGGGYTFGSGTRLTVV.

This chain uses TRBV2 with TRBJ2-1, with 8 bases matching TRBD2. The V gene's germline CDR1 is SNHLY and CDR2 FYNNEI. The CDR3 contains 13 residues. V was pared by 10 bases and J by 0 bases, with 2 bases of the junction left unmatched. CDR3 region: CAIREGSYNEQFF. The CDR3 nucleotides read TGTGCCATCCGGGAGGGCTCCTACAATGAGCAGTTCTTC.

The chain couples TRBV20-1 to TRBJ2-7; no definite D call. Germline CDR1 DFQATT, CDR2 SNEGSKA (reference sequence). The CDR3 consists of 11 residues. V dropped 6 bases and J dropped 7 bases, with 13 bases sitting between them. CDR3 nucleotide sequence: TGCAGTGCCACGTCCGTAGAGGAGCAGTACTTC. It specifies CSATSVEEQYF.

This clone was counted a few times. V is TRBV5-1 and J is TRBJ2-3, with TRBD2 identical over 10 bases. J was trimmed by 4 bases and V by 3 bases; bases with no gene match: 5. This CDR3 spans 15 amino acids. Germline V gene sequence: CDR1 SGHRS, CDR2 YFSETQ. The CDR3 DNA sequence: TGCGCCAGCAGCTCGAGCGGGAGGGTTGCAGATACGCAGTATTTT. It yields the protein CASSSSGRVADTQYF.

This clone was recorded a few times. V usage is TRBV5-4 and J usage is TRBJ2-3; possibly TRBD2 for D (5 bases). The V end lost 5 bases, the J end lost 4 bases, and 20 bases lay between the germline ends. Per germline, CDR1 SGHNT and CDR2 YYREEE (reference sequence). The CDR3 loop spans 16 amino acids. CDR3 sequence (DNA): TGTGCCAGCAGTTTGAGGGCGTCACTAGACTCAGATACGCAGTATTTT. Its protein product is CASSLRASLDSDTQYF.

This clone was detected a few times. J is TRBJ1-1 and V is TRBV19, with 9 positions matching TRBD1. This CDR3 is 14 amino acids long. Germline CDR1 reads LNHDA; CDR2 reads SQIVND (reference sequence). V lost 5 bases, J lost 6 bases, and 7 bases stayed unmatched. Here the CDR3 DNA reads TGTGCCAGTAGTTCATTACAGGGGGCCTCTGAAGCTTTCTTT. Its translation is CASSSLQGASEAFF.

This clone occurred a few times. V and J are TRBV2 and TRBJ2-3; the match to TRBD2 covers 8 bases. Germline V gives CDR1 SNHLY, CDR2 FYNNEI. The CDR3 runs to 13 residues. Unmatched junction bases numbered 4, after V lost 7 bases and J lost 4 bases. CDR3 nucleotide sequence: TGTGCCAGCAACAGCGGGAGCTCAGATACGCAGTATTTT. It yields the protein CASNSGSSDTQYF.

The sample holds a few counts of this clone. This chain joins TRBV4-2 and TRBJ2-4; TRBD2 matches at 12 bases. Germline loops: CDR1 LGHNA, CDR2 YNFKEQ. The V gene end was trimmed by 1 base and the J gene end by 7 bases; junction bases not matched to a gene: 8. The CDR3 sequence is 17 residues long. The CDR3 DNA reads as TGTGCCAGCAGCCAAGGGTCTAGCGGGAGGGCCGCGAACATTCAGTACTTC. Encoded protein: CASSQGSSGRAANIQYF.

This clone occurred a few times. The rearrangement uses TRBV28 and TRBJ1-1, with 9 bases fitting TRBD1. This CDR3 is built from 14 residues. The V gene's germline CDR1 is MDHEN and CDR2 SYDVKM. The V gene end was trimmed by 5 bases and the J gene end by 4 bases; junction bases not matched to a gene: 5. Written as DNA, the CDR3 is TGTGCCAGCAGTCCGGGACAGGGAGGCACTGAAGCTTTCTTT. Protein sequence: CASSPGQGGTEAFF.

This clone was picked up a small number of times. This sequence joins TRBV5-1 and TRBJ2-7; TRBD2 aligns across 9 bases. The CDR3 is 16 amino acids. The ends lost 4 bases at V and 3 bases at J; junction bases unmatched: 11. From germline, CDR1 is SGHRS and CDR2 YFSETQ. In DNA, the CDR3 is TGCGCCAGCAGCCTATCTAGTAGCGGGAGTCTCTACGAGCAGTACTTC. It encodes CASSLSSSGSLYEQYF.

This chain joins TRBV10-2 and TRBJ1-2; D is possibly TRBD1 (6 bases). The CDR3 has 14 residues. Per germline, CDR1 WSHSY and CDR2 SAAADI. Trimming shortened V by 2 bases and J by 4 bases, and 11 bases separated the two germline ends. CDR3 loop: CASSEAGGSYGYTF. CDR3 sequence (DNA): TGCGCCAGCAGTGAGGCTGGGGGCAGCTATGGCTACACCTTC.

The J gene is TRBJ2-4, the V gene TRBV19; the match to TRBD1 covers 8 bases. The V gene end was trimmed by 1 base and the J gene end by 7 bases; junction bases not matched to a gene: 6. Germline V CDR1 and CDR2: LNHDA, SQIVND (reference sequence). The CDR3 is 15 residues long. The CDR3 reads CASSIVGQGENIQYF. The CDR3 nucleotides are TGTGCCAGTAGTATAGTCGGACAGGGAGAGAACATTCAGTACTTC.

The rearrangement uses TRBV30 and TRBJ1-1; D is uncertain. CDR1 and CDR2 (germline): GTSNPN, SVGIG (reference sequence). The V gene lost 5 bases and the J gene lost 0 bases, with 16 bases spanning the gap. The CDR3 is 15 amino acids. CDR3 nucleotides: TGTGCCTGGGGAGGTGGGAATAGTTTGAACACTGAAGCTTTCTTT. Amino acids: CAWGGGNSLNTEAFF.

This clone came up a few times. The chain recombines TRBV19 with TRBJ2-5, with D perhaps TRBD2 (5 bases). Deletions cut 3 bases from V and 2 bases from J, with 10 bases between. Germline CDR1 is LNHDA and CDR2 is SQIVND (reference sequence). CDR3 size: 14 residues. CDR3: CASSMRANQETQYF. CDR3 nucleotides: TGTGCCAGTAGTATGAGGGCGAATCAAGAGACCCAGTACTTC.